Listed here are 27 T cell receptor beta chains from one sample, sequenced in a study of CD8 T cells in Susac syndrome. Random-hexamer reverse transcription was applied to about 0.5 to 1 ug RNA. TCRdb recomputed calls from the immunoSEQ multiplex PCR reads with MiXCR, one row per CDR3 protein. This sample has roughly 130,000 distinct CDR3 sequences; about 94% occur once, and the top ten carry around 0.12%. Sequenced: CD4+ T cells from PBMCs. The receptors were gathered from a human donor with multiple sclerosis.

In nucleotides, the CDR3 is TGTGCCAGCAGCTCCCTTAGTCGCGAGACCCAGTACTTC. Its protein is CASSSLSRETQYF. This chain uses TRBV5-4 with TRBJ2-5, with D unresolved. The CDR3 sequence is 13 residues long. Trimming stripped 3 bases from V and 5 bases from J, with 11 bases between. Germline V gene lookup returns CDR1 SGHNT and CDR2 YYREEE (reference sequence).

The chain employs TRBV4-3 and TRBJ1-2; D is undetermined. This CDR3 contains 16 residues. V lost 0 bases and J 3 bases, leaving 14 bases between the germline ends. Germline CDR1 and CDR2: LGHNA and YSLEER. The CDR3 loop is CASSQEPGPSDYGYTF. The CDR3 nucleotides are TGCGCCAGCAGCCAAGAGCCGGGCCCCAGCGACTATGGCTACACCTTC.

This sequence joins TRBV6-2 or TRBV6-3 and TRBJ2-5, with D possibly matching TRBD1 (5 bases). The germline V and J ends were trimmed by 3 bases and 5 bases, with 10 bases remaining between them. The CDR3 extends over 13 amino acids. CDR1 is MNHEY, CDR2 SVGEGT, per germline. CDR3 DNA sequence: TGTGCCAGCAGTTATTGGGGCAGGGAGACCCAGTACTTC. This sequence encodes CASSYWGRETQYF.

The rearrangement uses TRBV27 and TRBJ1-1, with 10 bases matching TRBD1. Germline V CDR1 and CDR2: MNHEY, SMNVEV (reference sequence). V gave up 5 bases and J gave up 4 bases; unmatched junction bases: 10. This CDR3 comprises 16 residues. Here the CDR3 reads CASSPGQGTMSTEAFF. DNA for the CDR3: TGTGCCAGCAGTCCGGGACAGGGGACTATGAGCACTGAAGCTTTCTTT.

The chain has TRBV3-1 and TRBJ1-1; D unclear. The germline CDR1 and CDR2 sequences are LGHDT and YNNKEL (reference sequence). The CDR3 has 16 residues. Trimming pared 1 base from V and 4 bases from J, leaving 16 bases between. The chain's CDR3 is CASSQGNPGFGTEAFF. Written as DNA, the CDR3 is TGTGCCAGCAGCCAAGGTAACCCCGGTTTCGGCACTGAAGCTTTCTTT.

This clonotype was recorded once. This chain connects TRBV27 to TRBJ2-2; 7 bases match TRBD1. V lost 9 bases, J lost 5 bases, and 3 bases stayed unmatched. Germline V lookup: CDR1 MNHEY, CDR2 SMNVEV (reference sequence). The CDR3 extends over 12 amino acids. CDR3 in amino acids: CASNRGTGELFF. The CDR3 bases are TGTGCCAGTAACAGGGGAACCGGGGAGCTGTTTTTT.

V is TRBV18 and J is TRBJ2-6; 10 bases fit TRBD1. J gave up 4 bases and V 5 bases, and 2 bases lay outside the gene matches. CDR3 length: 15 amino acids. Germline CDR1 KGHSH, CDR2 LQKENI. The CDR3 loop is CASSGTGVGANVLTF. CDR3 nucleotides: TGTGCCAGCTCAGGGACAGGGGTCGGGGCCAACGTCCTGACTTTC.

The chain is built from TRBV7-9 and TRBJ2-1; D may be TRBD2 (5 bases). Germline values: CDR1 SEHNR, CDR2 FQNEAQ (reference sequence). CDR3 length: 15 residues. V shed 10 bases and J shed 4 bases, with 20 bases lying between them. CDR3 bases: TGTGCCACCCGGCTTGGGCTAGCAGAATACAATGAGCAGTTCTTC. It translates to CATRLGLAEYNEQFF.

This sequence joins TRBV2 and TRBJ1-2, with TRBD1 as a possible D gene (6 bases). CDR1 and CDR2 from the germline V gene are SNHLY and FYNNEI. The CDR3 is made up of 14 amino acids. V lost 1 base and J 6 bases, leaving 12 bases between the germline ends. The CDR3 DNA reads as TGTGCCAGCAGTGAAGGGGGGGCGCAGAATGGCTACACCTTC. Translating it yields CASSEGGAQNGYTF.

V usage is TRBV3-1 and J usage is TRBJ2-3; D call uncertain. From germline, CDR1 is LGHDT and CDR2 YNNKEL (reference sequence). The CDR3 totals 13 residues. Trimming removed 0 bases from V and 7 bases from J, with 8 bases in between. The CDR3 region has the DNA TGTGCCAGCAGCCAAGATTCAGTAAATACGCAGTATTTT. This codes for CASSQDSVNTQYF.

The chain uses TRBV7-9 and TRBJ1-1; D is uncertain. Trimming took off 1 base at V and 0 bases at J, with 9 bases between the two ends. This CDR3 region has 15 residues. Germline lookup yields CDR1 SEHNR and CDR2 FQNEAQ (reference sequence). The CDR3 is CASSLGSGMNTEAFF. CDR3 in DNA: TGTGCCAGCAGCTTAGGTTCTGGCATGAACACTGAAGCTTTCTTT. Together with reference TRBV7-9 and TRBJ1-1, the CDR3 gives the full variable domain: DTGVSQNPRHKITKRGQNVTFRCDPISEHNRLYWYRQTLGQGPEFLTYFQNEAQLEKSRLLSDRFSAERPKGSFSTLEIQRTEQGDSAMYLCASSLGSGMNTEAFFGQGTRLTVV.

The genes are TRBV18 and TRBJ1-3; no clear D. CDR1 and CDR2 from the germline V gene are KGHSH and LQKENI. The CDR3 has 15 residues. Trimming shortened V by 6 bases and J by 0 bases, and 12 bases separated the two germline ends. The CDR3 is CASSPIPTSGNTIYF. The CDR3 DNA sequence: TGTGCCAGCTCCCCAATCCCGACCTCTGGAAACACCATATATTTT.

The rearrangement uses TRBV15 and TRBJ2-7; D is undetermined. CDR3 length: 13 residues. With 0 bases removed from V and 7 bases from J, the gap between germline ends came to 10 bases. Germline V gene data show CDR1 as LNHNV and CDR2 as YYDKDF (reference sequence). The chain's CDR3 is CATSRDQASEQYF. The CDR3 DNA is TGTGCCACCAGCAGAGATCAAGCTAGTGAGCAGTACTTC.

This clonotype appeared once. The genes are TRBV30 and TRBJ1-2; 10 positions match TRBD1. The trim removed 6 bases at V and 3 bases at J, leaving 7 bases unmatched. CDR1 and CDR2 (germline): GTSNPN, SVGIG (reference sequence). This CDR3 is built from 14 residues. The CDR3 nucleotides read TGTGCCTGCTTCGGGACAGGGGACTACTATGGCTACACCTTC. Its protein product is CACFGTGDYYGYTF.

The chain uses TRBV4-3 and TRBJ1-2; 7 bases map to TRBD1. Germline V gene data show CDR1 as LGHNA and CDR2 as YSLEER. The CDR3 length is 14 residues. Losses at the gene ends were 5 bases for V and 4 bases for J; bases not matched to a gene: 7. In DNA, the CDR3 is TGCGCCAGCAGCGGGGGACAGACATCCTATGGCTACACCTTC. Its protein is CASSGGQTSYGYTF.

The chain couples TRBV9 to TRBJ1-1; no clear D. CDR3 length: 14 residues. The germline V gene has CDR1 SGDLS and CDR2 YYNGEE. V lost 0 bases to trimming and J lost 2 bases, with 8 bases between them. The CDR3 here is CASSVGSANTEAFF. The DNA for the CDR3 is TGTGCCAGCAGCGTAGGATCCGCCAACACTGAAGCTTTCTTT.

The rearrangement links TRBV20-1 to TRBJ1-5, with 10 bases lining up with TRBD1. The V gene end was trimmed by 0 bases and the J gene end by 6 bases; junction bases not matched to a gene: 8. CDR1 DFQATT and CDR2 SNEGSKA come from the germline V gene (reference sequence). This CDR3 spans 16 amino acids. Here the CDR3 reads CSARDISGQGGQPQHF. DNA for the CDR3: TGCAGTGCTAGAGATATTAGCGGACAGGGGGGTCAGCCCCAGCATTTT.

V and J are TRBV3-1 and TRBJ2-7, with 8 positions matching TRBD2. The CDR3 has 14 residues. Per germline, CDR1 LGHDT and CDR2 YNNKEL (reference sequence). V lost 3 bases and J lost 4; bases outside the gene matches: 5. The CDR3 here is CASSQGLDLYEQYF. The CDR3 DNA follows: TGTGCCAGCAGCCAGGGACTAGACCTTTACGAGCAGTACTTC.

The J gene is TRBJ1-6, the V gene TRBV2; 11 positions match TRBD1. V was pared by 4 bases and J by 7 bases, with 3 bases of the junction left unmatched. This CDR3 has 15 residues. Germline assignment: CDR1 SNHLY and CDR2 FYNNEI. The CDR3 here is CASSGGTGGNSPLHF. In DNA form, the CDR3 reads TGTGCCAGCAGTGGGGGGACAGGGGGGAATTCACCCCTCCACTTT.

V usage is TRBV9 and J usage is TRBJ1-2; D ambiguous. Deletions cut 0 bases from V and 1 base from J, with 13 bases between. CDR3 size: 16 residues. The V gene's germline CDR1 is SGDLS and CDR2 YYNGEE. The chain's CDR3 is CASSVAGSNYNYGYTF. For the CDR3, the DNA is TGTGCCAGCAGCGTAGCCGGGAGTAATTATAACTATGGCTACACCTTC.

J is TRBJ1-2 and V is TRBV7-2; TRBD1 is a possible D gene (6 bases). The V end was cut by 4 bases, the J end by 8 bases, with 11 bases between. The CDR3 is 12 residues long. Germline CDR1 and CDR2: SGHTA and FQGNSA. For the CDR3, the DNA is TGTGCCAGCAGCTCCCAGGGGAGAGGCTACACCTTC. Its translation is CASSSQGRGYTF.

The rearrangement uses TRBV14 and TRBJ2-7; tentatively, D is TRBD1 (6 bases). Germline V gives CDR1 SGHDN, CDR2 FVKESK. The ends were cut back, 4 bases at V and 3 bases at J, with 13 bases in the middle. CDR3 size: 14 residues. CDR3 residues: CASSRQARIYEQYF. DNA of the CDR3: TGTGCCAGCAGCCGACAGGCTAGAATCTACGAGCAGTACTTC. The whole variable domain, filled in from reference TRBV14 and TRBJ2-7, reads EAGVTQFPSHSVIEKGQTVTLRCDPISGHDNLYWYRRVMGKEIKFLLHFVKESKQDESGMPNNRFLAERTGGTYSTLKVQPAELEDSGVYFCASSRQARIYEQYFGPGTRLTVT.

This rearrangement joins TRBV7-9 to TRBJ1-2; tentatively, D is TRBD1 (5 bases). V was shortened by 2 bases and J by 4 bases, with 23 bases between the two germline ends. CDR1 SEHNR and CDR2 FQNEAQ come from the germline V gene (reference sequence). The CDR3 covers 18 residues. CDR3 protein: CASSLWRGAGSTPYGYTF. CDR3 nucleotides: TGTGCCAGCAGCTTATGGAGAGGGGCGGGGTCCACCCCCTATGGCTACACCTTC.

This chain joins TRBV27 and TRBJ2-7; D is uncertain. The CDR3 consists of 14 residues. V was shortened by 2 bases and J by 6 bases, with 14 bases between the two germline ends. Germline CDR1 and CDR2: MNHEY and SMNVEV (reference sequence). CDR3 in DNA: TGTGCCAGCAGTTTAGGGTACCGGGTCGGCGAGCAGTACTTC. Protein sequence: CASSLGYRVGEQYF.

The rearrangement uses TRBV7-9 and TRBJ1-2, with D possibly matching TRBD1 (6 bases). Germline CDR1 reads SEHNR; CDR2 reads FQNEAQ (reference sequence). Trimming shortened V by 7 bases and J by 8 bases, and 14 bases separated the two germline ends. This CDR3 comprises 12 residues. CDR3 bases: TGTGCCAGCACCTGGACAGCCGAGGGCTACACCTTC. Translation: CASTWTAEGYTF.

This chain connects TRBV3-1 to TRBJ2-7; possible D gene TRBD1, 6 bases. CDR3 size: 12 residues. The germline CDR1 and CDR2 sequences are LGHDT and YNNKEL (reference sequence). Trimming shortened V by 2 bases and J by 6 bases, and 8 bases separated the two germline ends. CDR3: CASSQTGLEQYF. CDR3 bases: TGTGCCAGCAGCCAAACAGGGCTCGAGCAGTACTTC.

The chain combines TRBV9 with TRBJ1-1, with D possibly TRBD1 on 6 matching bases. Germline CDR1 reads SGDLS; CDR2 reads YYNGEE. CDR3 length equals 15 residues. V lost 4 bases, J lost 1 base, and 14 bases lay in between. In DNA form, the CDR3 reads TGTGCCAGCAGCTCCTCGGACAGTCAGAACACTGAAGCTTTCTTT. Translation gives CASSSSDSQNTEAFF.